The 26 T cell receptor beta chains given below trace back to one sample, sequenced in a study of blood T cell repertoires in COVID-19. This table comes from immunoSEQ multiplex PCR, and its TCRdb copy is limited to in-frame clones, with some not included. The top ten clones hold almost 1.5% of a sample with approximately 430,000 clones, 80% to 90% of them seen once. Sequencing used peripheral blood. Receptors were obtained from a woman aged 25 to 39 with active or convalescent COVID-19.

V gene TRBV6-5 combines with J gene TRBJ1-2, with 8 bases aligning to TRBD1. This CDR3 has 14 amino acids. Germline CDR1 MNHEY, CDR2 SVGAGI. J gave up 7 bases and V 2 bases, and 6 bases lay outside the gene matches. The DNA of the CDR3 is TGTGCCAGCAGTTACCTAGGACAGGGAGGTGGCTACACCTTC. Translation: CASSYLGQGGGYTF.

The chain links TRBV11-2 to TRBJ2-7, with TRBD2 as a possible D gene (5 bases). The ends were cut back, 6 bases at V and 2 bases at J, with 11 bases in the middle. Germline V gene data show CDR1 as SGHAT and CDR2 as FQNNGV. This CDR3 is 13 amino acids long. CDR3 DNA sequence: TGTGCCAGCAGTCTGGAGGCAACCTACGAGCAGTACTTC. Translated: CASSLEATYEQYF. The complete variable domain, with remaining parts taken from reference TRBV11-2 and TRBJ2-7, reads EAGVAQSPRYKIIEKRQSVAFWCNPISGHATLYWYQQILGQGPKLLIQFQNNGVVDDSQLPKDRFSAERLKGVDSTLKIQPAKLEDSAVYLCASSLEATYEQYFGPGTRLTVT.

The rearrangement links TRBV3-1 (or the pseudogene TRBV3-2) to TRBJ2-6, with 8 nucleotides matching TRBD1. The CDR3 consists of 18 residues. The trim removed 4 bases at V and 2 bases at J, leaving 10 bases unmatched. CDR1 is LGHDT, CDR2 YNNKEL, per germline (reference sequence). The CDR3 region is CASSPLPDRGPGANVLTF. The CDR3 DNA reads TGTGCCAGCAGCCCCCTCCCAGACAGGGGTCCTGGGGCCAACGTCCTGACTTTC.

The sample holds one count of this clone. The V gene is TRBV18, the J gene TRBJ1-1; 7 bases are a match to TRBD1. The CDR3 length is 14 residues. CDR1 is KGHSH and CDR2 is LQKENI in the germline V gene. V was clipped by 3 bases and J by 5 bases; unmatched bases: 6. Written as DNA, the CDR3 is TGTGCCAGCTCACCCCAGGGGGTGGGTACTGAAGCTTTCTTT. It encodes CASSPQGVGTEAFF.

The gene calls are TRBV10-3 and TRBJ1-1; D perhaps matches TRBD1 (6 bases). CDR1 is ENHRY, CDR2 SYGVKD, per germline. This CDR3 is 13 amino acids long. Trimming took 4 bases from V and 1 from J, leaving 7 bases between them. This chain's CDR3 is CAISADRNTEAFF. The CDR3 nucleotides read TGTGCCATCAGTGCGGACAGGAACACTGAAGCTTTCTTT.

This sequence joins TRBV18 and TRBJ2-7; the match to TRBD2 covers 8 bases. CDR1 is KGHSH, CDR2 LQKENI, per germline. V was clipped by 5 bases and J by 5 bases; unmatched bases: 8. The CDR3 consists of 14 residues. CDR3 residues: CASSTYLAGDEQYF. Here the CDR3 DNA reads TGTGCCAGCTCAACCTACCTAGCGGGCGACGAGCAGTACTTC.

The rearrangement uses TRBV25-1 and TRBJ1-2; tentative D call: TRBD1 (6 bases). Germline CDR1 is MGHDK and CDR2 is SYGVNS. CDR3 length: 14 residues. Trimming shortened V by 3 bases and J by 1 base, and 9 bases separated the two germline ends. The CDR3 sequence: CASSEQGINYGYTF. DNA for the CDR3: TGTGCCAGCAGTGAGCAGGGGATTAACTATGGCTACACCTTC.

This CDR3 is CATRARTVLSTDTQYF. DNA for the CDR3: TGTGCCACCAGGGCCCGGACAGTTCTTAGCACAGATACGCAGTATTTT. The chain combines TRBV24-1 with TRBJ2-3; possibly TRBD1 for D (6 bases). Germline CDR1 and CDR2: KGHDR and SFDVKD. Between the trimmed V and J ends, which lost 7 bases and 0 bases, there was a span of 16 bases. There are 16 residues in the CDR3.

The J gene is TRBJ2-1, the V gene TRBV19; weak D call: TRBD1 (5 bases). The CDR3 has 13 residues. CDR1 is LNHDA and CDR2 is SQIVND in the germline V gene (reference sequence). V was cut by 10 bases and J by 2 bases, with 12 bases left in between. The CDR3 nucleotides read TGTGCCACCCAGGGCAGACCCTACAATGAGCAGTTCTTC. The encoded protein is CATQGRPYNEQFF.

The chain carries TRBV7-9 and TRBJ2-1, with TRBD2 matching 8 bases. Germline lookup yields CDR1 SEHNR and CDR2 FQNEAQ (reference sequence). There are 16 residues in the CDR3. V was clipped by 3 bases and J by 3 bases; unmatched bases: 7. This chain's CDR3 is CASSLRAGVFYNEQFF. The CDR3, as DNA: TGTGCCAGCAGCTTGAGAGCGGGAGTCTTCTACAATGAGCAGTTCTTC.

CDR3 loop: CASSPDNYNEQFF. As DNA, the CDR3 is TGTGCCAGCAGCCCGGACAATTACAATGAGCAGTTCTTC. The chain uses TRBV5-6 and TRBJ2-1; weak D call: TRBD1 (5 bases). In germline, CDR1 is SGHDT, CDR2 YYEEEE. CDR3 size: 13 residues. V lost 4 bases to trimming and J lost 4 bases, with 9 bases between them.

The chain carries TRBV6-2 or TRBV6-3 and TRBJ1-6; 8 nucleotides align to TRBD1. V trimming: 6 bases; J trimming: 6 bases; junction bases outside the gene matches: 7. The CDR3 covers 15 residues. CDR1 is MNHEY and CDR2 is SVGEGT in the germline V gene. As DNA, the CDR3 is TGTGCCAGCAGCACACAGGGGGGGGGTAATTCACCCCTCCACTTT. This encodes CASSTQGGGNSPLHF.

CDR3: CASSLGSGSWVETQYF. CDR3 DNA sequence: TGTGCCAGCAGCTTGGGGAGCGGGAGTTGGGTAGAGACCCAGTACTTC. This chain links TRBV5-4 with TRBJ2-5, with 8 bases aligning to TRBD2. CDR1 is SGHNT and CDR2 is YYREEE in the germline V gene (reference sequence). The CDR3 consists of 16 residues. The ends lost 0 bases at V and 4 bases at J; junction bases unmatched: 8.

The V and J genes are TRBV30 and TRBJ2-7, with 16 bases aligning to TRBD2. Trimming took 0 bases from V and 0 from J; bases not matched to a gene: 11. The CDR3 is made up of 20 amino acids. CDR1 and CDR2 from the germline V gene are GTSNPN and SVGIG (reference sequence). CDR3 DNA sequence: TGTGCCTGGAGTGTACTGGGCGGGACTAGCGGGAGGGCCGGCTCCTACGAGCAGTACTTC. This codes for CAWSVLGGTSGRAGSYEQYF.

The rearrangement joins TRBV5-1 to TRBJ1-1; D is uncertain. Germline V CDR1 and CDR2: SGHRS, YFSETQ. Trimming took 0 bases from V and 6 from J, leaving 12 bases between them. This CDR3 has 14 residues. The CDR3 DNA sequence: TGCGCCAGCAGCTTGGCGTCGGGGAAGGCTGAAGCTTTCTTT. Encoded protein: CASSLASGKAEAFF.

On this clone itself: The same CDR3 is also encoded by other DNA sequences in this sample. J is TRBJ2-2 and V is TRBV5-1; TRBD1 might be the D (6 bases). Germline-derived CDR1 and CDR2 are SGHRS and YFSETQ. Trimming removed 0 bases from V and 5 bases from J, with 8 bases in between. This CDR3 has 14 residues. CDR3 DNA sequence: TGCGCCAGCAGCTTGGGGCAGGGGACCGGGGAGCTGTTTTTT. This encodes CASSLGQGTGELFF.

This rearrangement joins TRBV14 to TRBJ2-3; a possible D gene is TRBD1 (8 bases). The ends were cut back, 0 bases at V and 3 bases at J, with 28 bases in the middle. The CDR3 loop spans 21 amino acids. The germline V gene encodes CDR1 SGHDN and CDR2 FVKESK. This chain's CDR3 is CASSQDQAGGATKRGTDTQYF. In DNA, the CDR3 is TGTGCCAGCAGCCAAGATCAAGCAGGGGGCGCGACCAAGCGGGGTACAGATACGCAGTATTTT.

The CDR3 sequence: CASSESPTVHEQYF. The DNA for the CDR3 is TGTGCCAGCAGTGAATCCCCGACTGTGCACGAGCAGTACTTC. This chain links TRBV2 with TRBJ2-7, with D unclear. The CDR3 is 14 amino acids. Trimming left V 2 bases short and J 5 bases short, with 13 bases between. The germline gives CDR1 SNHLY, CDR2 FYNNEI.

CDR3 residues: CASRVAGGVDEKLFF. The CDR3 nucleotides read TGTGCCAGTCGAGTTGCAGGGGGCGTAGACGAAAAACTGTTTTTT. The chain carries TRBV2 and TRBJ1-4; 8 nucleotides line up with TRBD1. The junction had 14 bases not matched to a gene; V was cut back by 9 bases and J by 8 bases. CDR3 length: 15 residues. The germline V gene encodes CDR1 SNHLY and CDR2 FYNNEI.

The chain is built from TRBV27 and TRBJ1-2, with TRBD1 matching 7 bases. The ends lost 5 bases at V and 4 bases at J; junction bases unmatched: 7. This CDR3 region has 14 residues. Germline CDR1 MNHEY, CDR2 SMNVEV (reference sequence). CDR3 DNA: TGTGCCAGCAGTCCCGGAGGGGGCCTCTATGGCTACACCTTC. Translating gives CASSPGGGLYGYTF.

The rearrangement links TRBV5-4 to TRBJ2-2; 9 positions agree with TRBD2. The CDR3 is 15 residues long. Germline CDR1 is SGHNT and CDR2 is YYREEE (reference sequence). V lost 3 bases to trimming and J lost 0 bases; unmatched junction nucleotides: 0. CDR3 sequence reads: CASSSSGTNTGELFF. For the CDR3, the DNA is TGTGCCAGCAGCTCTAGCGGGACGAACACCGGGGAGCTGTTTTTT.

The rearrangement joins TRBV6-5 to TRBJ2-3; TRBD2 is a possible D gene (6 bases). Trimming left V 10 bases short and J 2 bases short, with 13 bases between. The germline CDR1 and CDR2 sequences are MNHEY and SVGAGI. This CDR3 is 13 amino acids long. The CDR3 reads CATKIAATDTQYF. CDR3 in DNA: TGTGCCACTAAGATAGCGGCCACAGATACGCAGTATTTT.

V gene TRBV4-1 combines with J gene TRBJ2-5; tentative D call: TRBD2 (6 bases). Germline V lookup: CDR1 MGHRA, CDR2 YSYEKL. Trimming left V 0 bases short and J 7 bases short, with 12 bases between. The CDR3 loop spans 14 amino acids. CDR3 residues: CASSQERGTWTQYF. Here the CDR3 DNA reads TGCGCCAGCAGCCAAGAGCGGGGAACCTGGACCCAGTACTTC.

The chain employs TRBV29-1 and TRBJ2-3; D might be TRBD2 (6 bases). The germline gives CDR1 SQVTM, CDR2 ANQGSEA. This CDR3 is built from 19 residues. Deletions cut 2 bases from V and 3 bases from J, with 27 bases between. CDR3 region: CSVEYRASVPTWGTDTQYF. The CDR3 DNA reads TGCAGCGTTGAATATCGGGCTAGCGTTCCTACTTGGGGGACAGATACGCAGTATTTT.

In this sample, this clone turned up once. The J gene is TRBJ2-5, the V gene TRBV10-3; TRBD1 agrees at 7 bases. V trimming: 2 bases; J trimming: 6 bases; junction bases outside the gene matches: 6. The CDR3 runs 14 residues. Germline lookup yields CDR1 ENHRY and CDR2 SYGVKD. This CDR3 reads CAISEMGTEQTQYF. In nucleotides, the CDR3 is TGTGCCATCAGTGAGATGGGGACAGAGCAGACCCAGTACTTC.

This chain uses TRBV6-5 with TRBJ1-2; 8 positions agree with TRBD1. The CDR3 consists of 15 residues. The junction had 7 bases not matched to a gene; V was cut back by 6 bases and J by 1 base. The germline V gene encodes CDR1 MNHEY and CDR2 SVGAGI. The CDR3, as DNA: TGTGCCAGCAGCCTAGGACAGGGAAATAACTATGGCTACACCTTC. It yields the protein CASSLGQGNNYGYTF.